This T cell receptor beta chain was identified during a study of T-cell memory formation after mild COVID-19. Study conclusions and caveats: Prior to infection, memory already included some responding clones, suggesting cross-reactive memory joined. CD4+ contracting clones were mainly CM and EM; CD8+ ones, EMRA. Contracting clones, day 15 to 85, had balanced CD4/CD8, and later expanders favored CD4+. Clones from the second wave (peaking day 37) had unconfirmed SARS-CoV-2 specificity.

TCRdb re-derived calls from the 5' RACE reads in MiXCR, one entry per CDR3 protein. The profile shows roughly 200,000 distinct CDR3 sequences, roughly 17% of them singletons. This clonotype was detected only once. Its target is unknown. This may stem from a read error, because a much larger clone lies one nucleotide away. The CDR3 is 15 amino acids. CDR1 SGHRS and CDR2 YFSETQ come from the germline V gene. This chain joins TRBV5-1 and TRBJ2-3; D remains ambiguous. The sequence derives from an adult woman who had mild COVID-19 (a few samples of this study predate the infection). Cell type and time point are not known. Sequenced sample: PBMCs or a T cell subset sorted from them (not recorded which). CDR3 sequence reads: CASSLVSRSADTQFF. CDR3 DNA: TGCGCCAGCAGCTTGGTTAGCCGGAGCGCAGATACGCAGTTTTTT.